This entry is about one T cell receptor (beta chain). This specimen comes from a study of shared T cell receptors in the human thymus. The CDR3 is 14 residues long. V lost 1 base and J 2 bases, leaving 7 bases between the germline ends. The germline CDR1 and CDR2 sequences are MGHRA and YSYEKL. TCRdb keeps only in-frame clones here, not all; method: immunoSEQ multiplex PCR. The table includes around 67,000 clones, 90% to 95% detected once. The sample was thymocytes. This chain links TRBV4-1 with TRBJ2-3; D may be TRBD1 or TRBD2 (5 bases each). This TCR was sampled from a human donor. The CDR3 reads CASSQVGDTDTQYF. CDR3 in DNA: TGCGCCAGCAGCCAAGTGGGGGACACAGATACGCAGTATTTT.